This T cell receptor beta chain originates from a study of response to subunit inactivated influenza vaccine. TCRdb reprocessed the RT-PCR reads via MiXCR and lists one record per CDR3 protein. Of about 480,000 distinct CDR3 sequences listed, approximately 13% are singletons. V dropped 4 bases and J dropped 1 base, with 14 bases sitting between them. Per germline, CDR1 DFQATT and CDR2 SNEGSKA (reference sequence). The CDR3 loop spans 14 amino acids. The rearrangement links TRBV20-1 to TRBJ2-7; D perhaps matches TRBD1 (6 bases). This clonotype originated in a man over 45 who received an inactivated influenza vaccine. Sample: PBMCs from blood, taken roughly 47 days after vaccination. The DNA for the CDR3 is TGCAGTGCTATAGGGGGACGCCGGTCCTACGAGCAGTACTTC. Protein: CSAIGGRRSYEQYF.